The rows below give T cell receptor beta chains drawn from one sample of a study of cytomegalovirus exposure and HLA in healthy donors. The table came from immunoSEQ multiplex PCR; TCRdb's copy has only in-frame clones and leaves some out. The table lists about 44,000 clones, with 8.1% in the top ten. Sequencing input: PBMCs. Receptors originate from a male donor in good health and CMV-seronegative. Both conserved end residues are part of each CDR3. A D gene is named only where the DNA matches it firmly.

j_call d_call v_call cdr3_length cdr3_aa cdr3_nt
TRBJ2-1 NA TRBV29-1 10 CSVLYNEQFF TGCAGCGTCCTTTACAATGAGCAGTTCTTC
TRBJ2-1 TRBD2 TRBV7-8 16 CASSQLAGIIYNEQFF TGTGCCAGCAGCCAGCTAGCGGGAATCATCTACAATGAGCAGTTCTTC
TRBJ2-7 NA TRBV11-3 13 CASSLGGSDEQYF TGTGCCAGCAGCCTGGGGGGATCTGACGAGCAGTACTTC
TRBJ1-5 NA TRBV29-1 12 CSVGGGREPQHF TGCAGCGTTGGGGGAGGGAGGGAGCCCCAGCATTTT
TRBJ1-2 NA TRBV19 15 CASSIGTVPLYGYTF TGTGCCAGTAGTATAGGGACAGTCCCTCTCTATGGCTACACCTTC
TRBJ1-5 NA TRBV18 12 CASSALNQPQHF TGTGCCAGCTCAGCGCTGAATCAGCCCCAGCATTTT
TRBJ2-7 NA TRBV5-4 13 CASSETGTHEQYF TGTGCCAGCAGCGAGACAGGTACCCACGAGCAGTACTTC
TRBJ2-6 NA TRBV7-3 16 CASSLTSVGGANVLTF TGTGCCAGCAGCTTAACGAGTGTCGGTGGGGCCAACGTCCTGACTTTC
TRBJ1-3 NA TRBV6-1 15 CASSEATGSGNTIYF TGTGCCAGCAGTGAAGCGACCGGGTCTGGAAACACCATATATTTT
TRBJ1-2 NA TRBV9 16 CASSPSLGVEGYGYTF TGTGCCAGCTCCCCCTCTTTGGGAGTTGAAGGTTATGGCTACACCTTC